This T cell receptor beta chain was obtained from a study of blood T cells in healthy people across ages. Study observations and caveats: Compared with aged donors, long-lived donors showed fewer expanded clones, suggesting selection. Older age coincided with a roughly linear decline in TCR beta diversity per million T cells. Researchers deemed the diversity estimates from one million T cells underestimates.

For this clonotype: Antigen unknown.

A sample-barcoded 5' primer and a J-beta primer mix were used in a second PCR of roughly 6 to 11 cycles. Every molecule of cDNA carried a tag from a template-switch adaptor with 12 random nucleotides. TCRdb analysed the 5' RACE reads with MiXCR anew, one entry per CDR3 protein. Of 1,800,000 or so distinct CDR3 sequences in the sample, about two fifths are singletons; the top ten hold around 23%. This CDR3 is built from 15 residues. The V end was cut by 1 base, the J end by 1 base, with 10 bases between. Germline V gene data show CDR1 as DFQATT and CDR2 as SNEGSKA (reference sequence). The source is a human donor in good health. Sample: blood. J is TRBJ2-2 and V is TRBV20-1; D not certain. CDR3 in amino acids: CSARVFTQNTGELFF. The DNA of the CDR3 is TGCAGTGCTAGAGTTTTTACACAGAACACCGGGGAGCTGTTTTTT.